This T cell receptor beta chain was sequenced in a study of cytomegalovirus exposure and HLA in healthy donors. Overall study context: The approximately 110 validation repertoires and the roughly 700 first-cohort repertoires shared a platform, a later analysis reported. Study-wide results and limits: Reportedly, diagnosis of cytomegalovirus status by the classifier showed high specificity and sensitivity. The authors confirmed in vitro that three CMV-associated chains were specific for CMV antigens. The study flagged around 160 TCR beta chains as cytomegalovirus-associated.

With regard to this clone: The antigen remains undetermined.

The CDR3 covers 13 residues. V lost 10 bases, J lost 1 base, and 11 bases lay in between. Per germline, CDR1 SGDLS and CDR2 YYNGEE. The assay was immunoSEQ multiplex PCR, and TCRdb's table has in-frame clones only and misses some. The sample has some 140,000 clones, roughly 79% seen once; the top ten hold less than 35%. The receptor was isolated from a man aged 30-40 years in good health and CMV-seropositive. Sequences were obtained from PBMCs. The V and J genes are TRBV9 and TRBJ2-2; TRBD2 is a possible D gene (6 bases). Here the CDR3 DNA reads TGTGCCGGAGGGGAAGGGAACACCGGGGAGCTGTTTTTT. The encoded protein is CAGGEGNTGELFF.